This is a list of T cell receptor beta chains from one sample in a study of blood T cell repertoires in COVID-19. Measured with immunoSEQ multiplex PCR; TCRdb has only the in-frame clones, and not every one. The profile covers approximately 190,000 clones, with less than 90% appearing a single time and 2.1% taken by the ten largest. The specimen was peripheral blood. The receptors originated from a man between 65 and 85 years old with active or convalescent COVID-19. The CDR3 runs from the conserved cysteine through the conserved F or W. The D gene is left open where the match is weak. Clone size is not always given. Where it is, it says once, few, many or a class for expanded clones.

D,J,length,V,size,CDR3,DNA
.,TRBJ1-6,12,TRBV6-2/TRBV6-3,.,CASSYSVGEELF,TGTGCCAGCAGTTACTCTGTAGGGGAAGAGCTCTTT
TRBD2,TRBJ2-7,16,TRBV9,.,CASSVEGLAAAYEQYF,TGTGCCAGCAGCGTAGAGGGTCTAGCGGCGGCCTACGAGCAGTACTTC
.,TRBJ2-7,14,TRBV5-1,.,CASSLAAGFYEQYF,TGCGCCAGCAGCTTGGCGGCAGGCTTCTACGAGCAGTACTTC
TRBD1,TRBJ2-7,15,TRBV10-1,.,CASSESVGTGYEQYF,TGCGCCAGCAGTGAGTCTGTAGGGACAGGCTACGAGCAGTACTTC
TRBD2,TRBJ2-4,16,TRBV6-1,.,CASSEASGRLKNIQYF,TGTGCCAGCAGTGAAGCTAGCGGGAGACTCAAAAACATTCAGTACTTC
.,TRBJ2-3,15,TRBV11-2,.,CASSLMGGRGDTQYF,TGTGCCAGCAGCTTAATGGGAGGTCGGGGAGATACGCAGTATTTT
.,TRBJ2-7,14,TRBV3-1/TRBV3-2,once,CASSLGGPEYEQYF,TGTGCCAGCAGCCTAGGGGGACCTGAATACGAGCAGTACTTC
.,TRBJ2-3,15,TRBV10-2,.,CASSESPVPGDTQYF,TGCGCCAGCAGTGAGTCGCCTGTTCCCGGAGATACGCAGTATTTT
.,TRBJ1-3,15,TRBV18,.,CASSPPASIGNTIYF,TGTGCCAGCTCACCACCGGCCAGTATTGGAAACACCATATATTTT
.,TRBJ2-3,15,TRBV5-1,.,CATNTGGHRTDTQYF,TGCGCCACCAACACGGGCGGGCATAGGACAGATACGCAGTATTTT
.,TRBJ1-1,12,TRBV29-1,.,CSVDIAPQRAFF,TGCAGCGTTGATATAGCTCCCCAGCGAGCTTTCTTT
TRBD1,TRBJ2-1,15,TRBV5-1,.,CASSQRTGNYNEQFF,TGCGCCAGCAGCCAAAGGACAGGGAACTACAATGAGCAGTTCTTC
.,TRBJ2-3,15,TRBV7-9,.,CASSRSGPPTDTQYF,TGTGCCAGCAGCCGTAGCGGTCCTCCGACAGATACGCAGTATTTT
TRBD2,TRBJ2-3,20,TRBV6-1,.,CASSEGLAGGRRRATDTQYF,TGTGCCAGCAGTGAAGGACTAGCGGGGGGGCGGCGTCGTGCCACAGATACGCAGTATTTT
.,TRBJ1-3,15,TRBV6-5,.,CASSYGWLSGNTIYF,TGTGCCAGCAGTTACGGCTGGTTATCGGGAAACACCATATATTTT
TRBD1,TRBJ2-7,17,TRBV6-6,.,CASSPRQTGTVSYEQYF,TGTGCCAGCAGTCCAAGGCAAACCGGGACAGTATCCTACGAGCAGTACTTC
.,TRBJ1-1,13,TRBV14,.,CASSQEGGAEAFF,TGTGCCAGCAGCCAAGAGGGAGGGGCTGAAGCTTTCTTT
TRBD2,TRBJ2-1,18,TRBV7-2,.,CASSLGASGRRAYNEQFF,TGTGCCAGCAGCTTAGGGGCTAGCGGGAGACGGGCCTACAATGAGCAGTTCTTC
TRBD2,TRBJ2-3,15,TRBV7-2,.,CASSSGLERGDTQYF,TGTGCCAGCAGCTCAGGACTAGAGAGAGGTGATACGCAGTATTTT
TRBD2,TRBJ2-1,16,TRBV30,.,CAYLGGLAGYIIEQFF,TGTGCCTATTTGGGGGGACTAGCGGGTTATATTATTGAGCAGTTCTTC
TRBD1,TRBJ2-2,14,TRBV7-2,.,CASSTRQGSGELFF,TGTGCCAGCAGTACCCGACAGGGTAGCGGGGAGCTGTTTTTT
.,TRBJ1-1,14,TRBV7-8,.,CASSLVGQNTEAFF,TGTGCCAGCAGCTTAGTGGGACAGAACACTGAAGCTTTCTTT
TRBD1,TRBJ1-4,14,TRBV25-1,.,CASSGQGGNEKLFF,TGTGCCAGCAGTGGACAGGGCGGTAATGAAAAACTGTTTTTT
TRBD2,TRBJ2-1,15,TRBV19,.,CASSIWTSGPGEQFF,TGTGCCAGTAGTATATGGACTAGCGGGCCAGGTGAGCAGTTCTTC
TRBD2,TRBJ2-7,14,TRBV7-2,.,CASSSGLAGYEQYF,TGTGCCAGCAGCTCGGGACTAGCGGGCTACGAGCAGTACTTC
TRBD1,TRBJ2-7,14,TRBV5-4,.,CASSYRTGSYEQYF,TGTGCCAGCAGCTACAGGACAGGGTCCTACGAGCAGTACTTC
TRBD2,TRBJ2-1,16,TRBV3-1/TRBV3-2,.,CASSRLAGGAHAEQFF,TGTGCCAGCAGCCGGCTAGCGGGGGGGGCCCACGCCGAGCAGTTCTTC
TRBD1,TRBJ1-4,16,TRBV11-2,.,CASSLGDRAGDEKLFF,TGTGCCAGCAGCTTAGGAGACAGGGCTGGAGATGAAAAACTGTTTTTT
TRBD1,TRBJ1-2,13,TRBV6-2/TRBV6-3,once,CASSLQGALGYTF,TGTGCCAGCAGCTTACAGGGGGCGCTCGGCTACACCTTC
TRBD2,TRBJ2-2,17,TRBV5-1,.,CASSLSNPSGETGELFF,TGCGCCAGCAGCCTGAGCAACCCTAGCGGGGAGACCGGGGAGCTGTTTTTT
TRBD2,TRBJ2-2,16,TRBV2,.,CASSEARRGGTGELFF,TGTGCCAGCAGTGAAGCACGGCGGGGGGGCACCGGGGAGCTGTTTTTT
TRBD1,TRBJ2-7,15,TRBV27,.,CASSWQTGHTYEQYF,TGTGCCAGCAGTTGGCAGACAGGGCACACCTACGAGCAGTACTTC
TRBD1,TRBJ2-3,16,TRBV27,.,CASSSRTGDHSDTQYF,TGTGCCAGCAGTTCCAGGACAGGGGACCATTCAGATACGCAGTATTTT
.,TRBJ2-2,15,TRBV5-8,.,CASSLLPTGSGELFF,TGTGCCAGCAGCTTGTTACCTACAGGGTCCGGGGAGCTGTTTTTT
.,TRBJ2-3,15,TRBV5-4,.,CASSLRGGYTDTQYF,TGTGCCAGCAGCTTGAGGGGGGGTTATACAGATACGCAGTATTTT
.,TRBJ1-3,13,TRBV19,.,CASSTTAGNTIYF,TGTGCCAGTAGTACCACGGCTGGAAACACCATATATTTT
.,TRBJ2-2,19,TRBV4-1,.,CASSHNPTGAGVHTGELFF,TGCGCCAGCAGCCACAATCCGACGGGGGCGGGAGTTCACACCGGGGAGCTGTTTTTT
.,TRBJ2-3,13,TRBV5-1,.,CASSLNNRDTQYF,TGCGCCAGCAGCTTGAACAACAGGGATACGCAGTATTTT
TRBD2,TRBJ2-2,13,TRBV6-5,.,CASSRGSAGELFF,TGTGCCAGCAGCCGCGGGAGCGCCGGGGAGCTGTTTTTT
.,TRBJ1-1,15,TRBV21-1,.,CASRGQGAMDTEAFF,TGTGCCAGCAGGGGACAGGGGGCGATGGACACTGAAGCTTTCTTT
TRBD2,TRBJ2-5,15,TRBV7-9,few,CASSFGGGGLETQYF,TGTGCCAGCAGCTTCGGCGGGGGGGGATTGGAGACCCAGTACTTC
TRBD1,TRBJ2-7,14,TRBV10-3,.,CAISGGTASYEQYF,TGTGCCATCAGTGGAGGGACAGCTTCCTACGAGCAGTACTTC
TRBD1,TRBJ1-1,14,TRBV29-1,once,CSVAKTGVNTEAFF,TGCAGCGTTGCGAAGACAGGGGTGAACACTGAAGCTTTCTTT
TRBD1,TRBJ2-1,15,TRBV28,.,CASSSGQGTPNEQFF,TGTGCCAGCAGTTCCGGACAGGGGACCCCAAATGAGCAGTTCTTC
TRBD1,TRBJ2-5,14,TRBV19,.,CASSTGTGRETQYF,TGTGCCAGTAGTACGGGGACAGGGAGGGAGACCCAGTACTTC
.,TRBJ1-5,15,TRBV28,once,CASSDTQGLGQPQHF,TGTGCCAGCAGTGACACCCAGGGGTTGGGTCAGCCCCAGCATTTT
TRBD1,TRBJ2-7,15,TRBV19,.,CASSSDRGRSYEQYF,TGTGCCAGTAGCTCGGACAGGGGGCGCTCCTACGAGCAGTACTTC
.,TRBJ1-6,13,TRBV9,.,CASSPGQHSPLHF,TGTGCCAGCAGCCCTGGACAACATTCACCCCTCCACTTT
TRBD2,TRBJ2-1,14,TRBV29-1,.,CSVWTSGRGNEQFF,TGCAGCGTGTGGACTAGCGGGAGGGGGAATGAGCAGTTCTTC
TRBD1,TRBJ2-7,13,TRBV6-6,.,CASSPDRVREQYF,TGTGCCAGCAGTCCGGACAGGGTCAGAGAGCAGTACTTC
.,TRBJ2-3,14,TRBV15,.,CATTTGRGTDTQYF,TGTGCCACCACAACCGGACGGGGAACAGATACGCAGTATTTT
.,TRBJ2-3,15,TRBV6-4,.,CASSDTELGTDTQYF,TGTGCCAGCAGTGATACGGAGTTAGGCACAGATACGCAGTATTTT